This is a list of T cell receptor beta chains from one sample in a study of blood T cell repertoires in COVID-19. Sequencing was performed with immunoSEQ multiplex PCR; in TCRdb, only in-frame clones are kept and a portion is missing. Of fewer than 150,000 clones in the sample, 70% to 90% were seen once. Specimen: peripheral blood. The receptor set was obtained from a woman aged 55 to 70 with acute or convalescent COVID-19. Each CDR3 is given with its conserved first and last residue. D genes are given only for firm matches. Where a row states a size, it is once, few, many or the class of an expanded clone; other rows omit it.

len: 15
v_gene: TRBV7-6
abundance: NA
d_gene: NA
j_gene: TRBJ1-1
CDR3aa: CASSLAGREDTEAFF
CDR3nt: TGTGCCAGCAGCTTAGCGGGCAGGGAGGACACTGAAGCTTTCTTT

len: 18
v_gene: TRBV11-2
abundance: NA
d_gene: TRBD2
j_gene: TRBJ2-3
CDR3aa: CASSLGGLAGVGTDTQYF
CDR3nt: TGTGCCAGCAGCTTGGGCGGACTAGCGGGAGTTGGAACAGATACGCAGTATTTT

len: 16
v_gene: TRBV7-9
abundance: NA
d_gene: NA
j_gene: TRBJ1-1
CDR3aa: CASSLVGGDMAIEAFF
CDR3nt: TGTGCCAGCAGCTTGGTTGGGGGGGACATGGCCATTGAAGCTTTCTTT

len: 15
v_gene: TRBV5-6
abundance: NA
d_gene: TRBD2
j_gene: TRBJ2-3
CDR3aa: CASSLAGGHTDTQYF
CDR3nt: TGTGCCAGCAGTTTAGCGGGAGGTCACACAGATACGCAGTATTTT

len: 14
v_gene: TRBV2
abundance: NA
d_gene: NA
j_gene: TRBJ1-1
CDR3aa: CASNGEGPDTEAFF
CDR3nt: TGTGCCAGCAATGGGGAGGGCCCGGACACTGAAGCTTTCTTT

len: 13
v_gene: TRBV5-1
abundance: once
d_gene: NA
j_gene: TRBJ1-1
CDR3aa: CASSLGGNTEAFF
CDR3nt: TGCGCCAGCAGCTTGGGGGGCAACACTGAAGCTTTCTTT

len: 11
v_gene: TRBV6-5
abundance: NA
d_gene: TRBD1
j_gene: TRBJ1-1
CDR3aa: CASRTGTEAFF
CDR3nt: TGTGCCAGCAGGACAGGGACTGAAGCTTTCTTT

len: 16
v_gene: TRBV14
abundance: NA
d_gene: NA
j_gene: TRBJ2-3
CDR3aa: CASSQDGGIGTDTQYF
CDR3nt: TGTGCCAGCAGCCAAGATGGGGGGATTGGGACAGATACGCAGTATTTT

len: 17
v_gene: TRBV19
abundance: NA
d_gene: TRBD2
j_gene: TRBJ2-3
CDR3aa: CASSSYGTSGGVDTQYF
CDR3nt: TGTGCCAGTAGTAGTTACGGGACTAGCGGGGGGGTGGATACGCAGTATTTT

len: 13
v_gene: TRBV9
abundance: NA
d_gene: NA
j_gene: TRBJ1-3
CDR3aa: CASSVGGGDTIYF
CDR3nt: TGTGCCAGCAGCGTAGGTGGGGGGGACACCATATATTTT

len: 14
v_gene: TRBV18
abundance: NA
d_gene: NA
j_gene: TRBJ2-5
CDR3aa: CASSPPAAEETQYF
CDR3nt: TGTGCCAGCTCACCACCGGCTGCAGAAGAGACCCAGTACTTC

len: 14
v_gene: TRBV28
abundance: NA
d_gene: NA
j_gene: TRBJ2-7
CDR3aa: CASSLMAGTYEQYF
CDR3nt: TGTGCCAGCAGTTTAATGGCAGGGACCTACGAGCAGTACTTC

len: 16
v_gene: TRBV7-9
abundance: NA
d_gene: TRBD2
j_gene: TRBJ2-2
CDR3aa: CASSLQAGGHTGELFF
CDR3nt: TGTGCCAGCAGCTTACAGGCGGGAGGGCACACCGGGGAGCTGTTTTTT